The 15 T cell receptor beta chains below come from one sample, sequenced in a study of blood T cell repertoires in COVID-19. Produced via immunoSEQ multiplex PCR; TCRdb's table is partial and in-frame only. Among about 30,000 clones listed, approximately 89% were seen once. The sequenced material came from peripheral blood. These receptors were collected from a man older than 75 with acute or convalescent COVID-19.

The CDR3 nucleotides are TGTGCCAGCAGCAAACGACAGCTTTACGAGCAGTACTTC. Translated, it gives CASSKRQLYEQYF. This chain links TRBV21-1 with TRBJ2-7; the D call of TRBD1 is as the table states it, not checked on the DNA. TRBV21-1 is listed as a pseudogene. This CDR3 has 13 amino acids.

The V and J genes are TRBV3-1 (or the pseudogene TRBV3-2) and TRBJ2-6; 8 nucleotides align to TRBD2. The CDR3 loop spans 15 amino acids. V shed 8 bases and J 2 bases; nucleotides not matched to a gene: 5. Per germline, CDR1 LGHDT and CDR2 YNNKEL (reference sequence). CDR3 sequence: CASGRGGAGANVLTF. The CDR3 coding sequence is TGTGCCAGCGGCCGGGGGGGGGCTGGGGCCAACGTCCTGACTTTC.

The V gene is TRBV29-1, the J gene TRBJ1-1, with TRBD1 matching over 7 bases. The ends lost 6 bases at V and 0 bases at J; junction bases unmatched: 4. Germline V gene lookup returns CDR1 SQVTM and CDR2 ANQGSEA. The CDR3 length is 13 residues. The CDR3 DNA follows: TGCAGCGTCGAGGGACAGATGAACACTGAAGCTTTCTTT. This encodes CSVEGQMNTEAFF.

The genes are TRBV4-2 and TRBJ2-7; D uncertain. Germline CDR1 LGHNA, CDR2 YNFKEQ. V lost 0 bases and J 3 bases, leaving 18 bases between the germline ends. This CDR3 has 17 amino acids. CDR3 in amino acids: CASSQEGPLTKHYEQYF. CDR3 nucleotides: TGTGCCAGCAGCCAAGAGGGCCCCCTGACCAAGCACTACGAGCAGTACTTC.

The rearrangement joins TRBV7-9 to TRBJ1-2; D uncertain. V was shortened by 0 bases and J by 4 bases, with 6 bases between the two germline ends. The CDR3 length is 13 residues. Germline V gives CDR1 SEHNR, CDR2 FQNEAQ (reference sequence). CDR3 nucleotide sequence: TGTGCCAGCAGCTTAGCCTCTAGCTATGGCTACACCTTC. Its translation is CASSLASSYGYTF.

The chain combines TRBV4-1 with TRBJ1-2, with TRBD1 as a possible D gene (5 bases). Germline CDR1 and CDR2: MGHRA and YSYEKL. The V end lost 2 bases, the J end lost 4 bases, and 17 bases lay between the germline ends. The CDR3 is 16 residues long. CDR3 residues: CASSQPIMGQGYGYTF. The CDR3 DNA reads as TGCGCCAGCAGCCAACCCATCATGGGGCAGGGCTATGGCTACACCTTC.

By share of the sample, this clone is medium-sized. This chain joins TRBV3-1 (or the pseudogene TRBV3-2) and TRBJ2-1; TRBD2 matches 9 bases. In germline, CDR1 is LGHDT, CDR2 YNNKEL (reference sequence). Trimming removed 3 bases from V and 9 bases from J; junction bases left unmatched: 9. CDR3 size: 15 residues. This CDR3 reads CASSQRAGAGGEQFF. In nucleotides, the CDR3 is TGTGCCAGCAGCCAGAGAGCGGGAGCGGGGGGTGAGCAGTTCTTC.

The chain has TRBV6-4 and TRBJ1-5, with D hard to call. Germline loops: CDR1 MRHNA, CDR2 SNTAGT. Deletions cut 4 bases from V and 7 bases from J, with 14 bases between. The CDR3 consists of 14 residues. The CDR3 is CASSANSRVQPQHF. CDR3 nucleotides: TGTGCCAGCAGTGCGAACAGTCGAGTCCAGCCCCAGCATTTT.

V and J are TRBV5-1 and TRBJ2-1, with TRBD2 as a possible D gene (6 bases). This CDR3 region has 15 residues. The germline V gene has CDR1 SGHRS and CDR2 YFSETQ. Trimming shortened V by 4 bases and J by 7 bases, and 18 bases separated the two germline ends. The CDR3: CASSGSPGEGNEQFF. CDR3 coding DNA: TGCGCCAGCAGCGGGTCGCCGGGAGAGGGGAATGAGCAGTTCTTC.

This chain joins TRBV30 and TRBJ1-6; D gene uncertain. V was clipped by 4 bases and J by 5 bases, with 15 bases between them. Germline CDR1 reads GTSNPN; CDR2 reads SVGIG (reference sequence). This CDR3 spans 15 amino acids. CDR3 bases: TGTGCCTGGATCCCCGCCGGGAATCATAATTCACCCCTCCACTTT. It codes for CAWIPAGNHNSPLHF.

The chain is built from TRBV7-9 and TRBJ1-2; D not resolved. The CDR3 sequence is 16 residues long. V dropped 5 bases and J dropped 3 bases, with 19 bases sitting between them. CDR1 and CDR2 (germline): SEHNR, FQNEAQ (reference sequence). The CDR3 loop reads CASSLSKRAGDYGYTF. CDR3 coding DNA: TGTGCCAGCAGCCTGTCAAAGAGGGCCGGGGACTATGGCTACACCTTC.

The rearrangement uses TRBV10-3 and TRBJ2-7, with TRBD1 matching 12 bases. CDR1 and CDR2 (germline): ENHRY, SYGVKD. This CDR3 comprises 15 residues. V lost 3 bases to trimming and J lost 4 bases; unmatched junction nucleotides: 4. CDR3 bases: TGTGCCATCAGTGACCCGGGACAGGGGGCATACGAGCAGTACTTC. Residues: CAISDPGQGAYEQYF.

The chain couples TRBV28 to TRBJ2-7; D ambiguous. Germline CDR1 reads MDHEN; CDR2 reads SYDVKM. Trimming took 7 bases from V and 0 from J, leaving 10 bases between them. The CDR3 is made up of 13 amino acids. The CDR3: CASTYDTSYEQYF. The CDR3, as DNA: TGTGCCAGCACGTACGACACCTCCTACGAGCAGTACTTC.

The chain has TRBV6-1 and TRBJ2-7, with TRBD1 identical over 8 bases. Per the germline V gene, CDR1 is MNHNS and CDR2 is SASEGT. The CDR3 totals 17 residues. The V and J ends lost 3 bases and 4 bases, in that order; junction bases with no gene match: 14. CDR3 DNA: TGTGCCAGCAGTGATCTAAAGGGACAGGAGACAAGGTACGAGCAGTACTTC. It codes for CASSDLKGQETRYEQYF.

The rearrangement links TRBV2 to TRBJ1-1; 8 positions agree with TRBD1. Per germline, CDR1 SNHLY and CDR2 FYNNEI. This CDR3 comprises 13 residues. Germline trimming cut 8 bases from V and 0 bases from J; bases unmatched to any gene: 2. Here the CDR3 DNA reads TGTGCCAGCGGACAGGGTCTGAACACTGAAGCTTTCTTT. It specifies CASGQGLNTEAFF. The full variable domain, its missing parts supplied by reference TRBV2 and TRBJ1-1, is EPEVTQTPSHQVTQMGQEVILRCVPISNHLYFYWYRQILGQKVEFLVSFYNNEISEKSEIFDDQFSVERPDGSNFTLKIRSTKLEDSAMYFCASGQGLNTEAFFGQGTRLTVV.